This T cell receptor beta chain stems from a study of blood T cell repertoires in COVID-19. About the research overall: PBMCs, B-cell-depleted T cells, or T cells were the source of the cDNA or gDNA that made up the material.

Libraries were prepared by immunoSEQ multiplex PCR; TCRdb keeps only in-frame clonotypes and omits some of them. Of 110,000 to 150,000 clones in the sample, over 75% were seen once. Germline lookup yields CDR1 SEHNR and CDR2 FQNEAQ (reference sequence). Trimming removed 5 bases from V and 2 bases from J, with 13 bases in between. The CDR3 extends over 14 amino acids. The source material was peripheral blood. This clonotype was obtained from a human donor in a cohort sampled during active COVID-19. This sequence joins TRBV7-9 and TRBJ2-7; a possible D gene is TRBD1 (6 bases). The CDR3 protein is CASSVGGQAYEQYF. Written as DNA, the CDR3 is TGTGCCAGCAGCGTAGGGGGACAAGCCTACGAGCAGTACTTC.